The 8 T cell receptor beta chains given below trace back to one sample, sequenced in a study of T-cell reconstitution after alpha-beta-depleted transplantation in children. The TCRbeta library incorporated unique molecular identifiers. TCRdb used MiXCR to reprocess the PCR reads, holding one entry per CDR3 protein. Here the sample spans 700,000 or so distinct CDR3 sequences, about an eighth being singletons. Specimen: PBMCs, collected before TCRalphabeta/CD19-depleted stem cell transplant. These TCRs come from a girl aged 2 to 9 with congenital amegakaryocytic thrombocytopenia, due to receive a stem cell transplant.

This clonotype was seen more than once but under ten times. The chain couples TRBV2 to TRBJ2-5; weak D call: TRBD2 (5 bases). With 6 bases removed from V and 4 bases from J, the gap between germline ends came to 18 bases. The CDR3 contains 15 residues. Germline CDR1 and CDR2: SNHLY and FYNNEI. CDR3 DNA: TGTGCCAGCAGAGAATGGTTGGTGGAGGTAGAGACCCAGTACTTC. Protein product: CASREWLVEVETQYF.

There are a few counts of this clonotype. This sequence joins TRBV27 and TRBJ2-7; 7 nucleotides align to TRBD1. The CDR3 runs 13 residues. Germline V gene lookup returns CDR1 MNHEY and CDR2 SMNVEV (reference sequence). V gave up 3 bases and J gave up 6 bases; unmatched junction bases: 5. The CDR3 DNA follows: TGTGCCAGCAGTTTCTCGGACAGGACCGAGCAGTACTTC. This gives the protein CASSFSDRTEQYF.

The chain joins TRBV3-1 to TRBJ2-3; D gene unclear. Trimming removed 0 bases from V and 6 bases from J, with 4 bases in between. CDR3 length: 12 residues. Germline V gene data show CDR1 as LGHDT and CDR2 as YNNKEL (reference sequence). CDR3 region: CASSQDYDTQYF. DNA of the CDR3: TGTGCCAGCAGCCAAGACTACGATACGCAGTATTTT.

This clonotype was seen many times. The chain employs TRBV5-6 and TRBJ2-1; 12 bases match TRBD2. The germline V gene has CDR1 SGHDT and CDR2 YYEEEE. There are 13 residues in the CDR3. V was pared by 8 bases and J by 7 bases, with 4 bases of the junction left unmatched. The CDR3 sequence is CASRLAGVNEQFF. CDR3 nucleotides: TGTGCCAGTCGACTAGCGGGAGTAAATGAGCAGTTCTTC.

This clonotype was detected many times. CDR3 loop: CASSTDSYNEQFF. CDR3 bases: TGCGCCAGCAGCACGGACAGCTACAATGAGCAGTTCTTC. The chain joins TRBV5-1 to TRBJ2-1, with D possibly matching TRBD1 (6 bases). With 4 bases removed from V and 3 bases from J, the gap between germline ends came to 8 bases. There are 13 residues in the CDR3. In germline, CDR1 is SGHRS, CDR2 YFSETQ.

This clonotype was observed a handful of times. V is TRBV29-1 and J is TRBJ2-7; 7 nucleotides align to TRBD2. CDR3 length: 12 amino acids. Trimming at V came to 4 bases and at J to 5 bases, leaving 5 bases not matched to a gene. Germline V gene lookup returns CDR1 SQVTM and CDR2 ANQGSEA. CDR3 in amino acids: CSVVTSVHEQYF. DNA of the CDR3: TGCAGCGTTGTCACTAGCGTCCACGAGCAGTACTTC.

The table lists this clonotype with many counts. V usage is TRBV5-1 and J usage is TRBJ2-3; D not certain. Germline loops: CDR1 SGHRS, CDR2 YFSETQ. Trimming took off 1 base at V and 4 bases at J, with 7 bases between the two ends. This CDR3 has 13 amino acids. The CDR3 sequence: CASSLRGPDTQYF. CDR3 sequence (DNA): TGCGCCAGCAGCTTGCGCGGACCAGATACGCAGTATTTT.

V is TRBV6-5 and J is TRBJ2-7, with 7 bases matching TRBD2. The CDR3 runs 17 residues. In germline, CDR1 is MNHEY, CDR2 SVGAGI. After removal of 2 bases from V and 1 base from J, the junction contained 11 bases not matched to a gene. Here the CDR3 DNA reads TGTGCCAGCAGTTACATCTCTAGCGGAATCGTTTCCTACGAGCAGTACTTC. It is translated as CASSYISSGIVSYEQYF.